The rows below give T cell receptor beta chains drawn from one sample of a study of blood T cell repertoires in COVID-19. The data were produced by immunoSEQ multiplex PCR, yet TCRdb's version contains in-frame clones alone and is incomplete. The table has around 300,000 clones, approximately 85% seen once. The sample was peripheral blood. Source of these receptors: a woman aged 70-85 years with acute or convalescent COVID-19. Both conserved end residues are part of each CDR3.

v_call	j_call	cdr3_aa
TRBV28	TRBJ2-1	CASILSGGNEQFF
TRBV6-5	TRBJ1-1	CASSSPGRNTEAFF
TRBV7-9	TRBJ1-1	CASSLRGTDNTEAFF
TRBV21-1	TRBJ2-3	CASSIPDPDNRSSTDTQYF
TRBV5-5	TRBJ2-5	CASSFGPGPQGTQYF
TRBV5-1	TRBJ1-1	CASSSSPNTEAFF
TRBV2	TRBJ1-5	CASSAQLNQPQHF
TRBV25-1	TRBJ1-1	CASRGGTRNTEAFF
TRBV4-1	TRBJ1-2	CASSPRTGYLGGYTF
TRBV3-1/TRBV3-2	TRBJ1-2	CASSQPDGSNYGYTF
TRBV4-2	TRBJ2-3	CASSQEWTRGSDTQYF
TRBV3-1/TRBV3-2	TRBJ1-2	CASSHLTGGGYTF
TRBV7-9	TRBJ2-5	CASIFSGQETQYF
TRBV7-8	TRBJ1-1	CASSPRQGATRGAFF
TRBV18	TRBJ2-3	CASSRQGGDTQYF